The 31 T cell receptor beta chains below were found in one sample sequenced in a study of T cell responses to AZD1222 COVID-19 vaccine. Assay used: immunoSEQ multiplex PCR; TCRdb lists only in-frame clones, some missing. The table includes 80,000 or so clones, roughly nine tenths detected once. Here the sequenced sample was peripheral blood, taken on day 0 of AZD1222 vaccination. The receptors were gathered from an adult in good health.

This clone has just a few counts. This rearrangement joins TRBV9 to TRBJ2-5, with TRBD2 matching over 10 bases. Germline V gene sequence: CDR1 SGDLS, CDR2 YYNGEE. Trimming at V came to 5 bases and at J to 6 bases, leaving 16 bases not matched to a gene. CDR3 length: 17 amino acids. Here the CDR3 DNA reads TGTGCCAGCAGTTACTCCCAGAGCGGGGGGGCCCGAAAGACCCAGTACTTC. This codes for CASSYSQSGGARKTQYF.

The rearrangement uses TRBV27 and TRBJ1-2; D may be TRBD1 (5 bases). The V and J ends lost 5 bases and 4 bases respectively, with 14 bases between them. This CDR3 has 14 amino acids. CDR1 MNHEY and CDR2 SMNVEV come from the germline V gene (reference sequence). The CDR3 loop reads CASSIYPGSYGYTF. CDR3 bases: TGTGCCAGCAGTATATACCCAGGGTCCTATGGCTACACCTTC.

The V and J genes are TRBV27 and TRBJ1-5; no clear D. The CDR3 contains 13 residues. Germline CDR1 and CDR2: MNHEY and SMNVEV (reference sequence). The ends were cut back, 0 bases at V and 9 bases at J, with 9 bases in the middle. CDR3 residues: CASSLSPLVPQHF. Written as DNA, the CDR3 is TGTGCCAGCAGTTTATCCCCGCTCGTGCCCCAGCATTTT.

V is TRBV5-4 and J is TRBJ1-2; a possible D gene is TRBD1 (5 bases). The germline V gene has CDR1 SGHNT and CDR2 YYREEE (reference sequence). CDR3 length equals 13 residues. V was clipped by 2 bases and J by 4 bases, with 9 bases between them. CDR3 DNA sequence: TGTGCCAGCAGCTTCCAGGGAATCTATGGCTACACCTTC. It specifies CASSFQGIYGYTF.

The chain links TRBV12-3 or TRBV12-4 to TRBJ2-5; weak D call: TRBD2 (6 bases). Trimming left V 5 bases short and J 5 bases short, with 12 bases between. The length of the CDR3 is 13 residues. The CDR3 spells CASSIGGGETQYF. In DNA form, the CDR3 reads TGTGCCAGCAGTATAGGTGGAGGGGAGACCCAGTACTTC.

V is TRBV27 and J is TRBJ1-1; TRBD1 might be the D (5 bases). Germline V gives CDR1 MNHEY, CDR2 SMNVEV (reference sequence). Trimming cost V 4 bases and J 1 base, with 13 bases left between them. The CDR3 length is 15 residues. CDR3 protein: CASSSYETGNTEAFF. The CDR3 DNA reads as TGTGCCAGCAGTTCGTATGAAACAGGGAACACTGAAGCTTTCTTT.

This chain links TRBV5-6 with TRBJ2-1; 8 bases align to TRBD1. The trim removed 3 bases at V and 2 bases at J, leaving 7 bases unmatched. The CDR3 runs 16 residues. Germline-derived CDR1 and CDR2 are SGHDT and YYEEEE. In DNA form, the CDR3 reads TGTGCCAGCAGCTCGGGACAGGTTTTTACCTACAATGAGCAGTTCTTC. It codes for CASSSGQVFTYNEQFF.

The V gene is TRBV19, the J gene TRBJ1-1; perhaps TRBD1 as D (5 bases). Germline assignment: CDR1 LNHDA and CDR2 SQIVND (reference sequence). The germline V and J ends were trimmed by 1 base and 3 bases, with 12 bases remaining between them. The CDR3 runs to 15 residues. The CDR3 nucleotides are TGTGCCAGTAGTATAGTGGGGGATCTTCACACTGAAGCTTTCTTT. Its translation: CASSIVGDLHTEAFF.

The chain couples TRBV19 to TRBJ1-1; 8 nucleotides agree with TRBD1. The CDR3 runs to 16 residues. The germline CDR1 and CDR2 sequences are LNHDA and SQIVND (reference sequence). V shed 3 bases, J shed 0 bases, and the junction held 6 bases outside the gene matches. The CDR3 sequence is CASSIMAGGLNTEAFF. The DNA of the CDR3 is TGTGCCAGTAGTATCATGGCAGGGGGCTTGAACACTGAAGCTTTCTTT.

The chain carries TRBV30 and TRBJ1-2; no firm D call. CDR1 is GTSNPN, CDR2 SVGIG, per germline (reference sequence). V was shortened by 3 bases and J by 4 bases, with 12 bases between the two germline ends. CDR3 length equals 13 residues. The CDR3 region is CAWRLERSYGYTF. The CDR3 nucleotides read TGTGCCTGGAGGTTAGAGCGGAGCTATGGCTACACCTTC.

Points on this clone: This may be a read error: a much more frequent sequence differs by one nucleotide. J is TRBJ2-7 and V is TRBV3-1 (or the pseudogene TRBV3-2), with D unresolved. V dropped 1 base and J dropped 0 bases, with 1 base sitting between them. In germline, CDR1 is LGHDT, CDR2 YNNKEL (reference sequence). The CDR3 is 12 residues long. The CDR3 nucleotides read TGTGCCAGCAGCCAAGGCTCCTACGAGCAGTACTTC. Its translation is CASSQGSYEQYF.

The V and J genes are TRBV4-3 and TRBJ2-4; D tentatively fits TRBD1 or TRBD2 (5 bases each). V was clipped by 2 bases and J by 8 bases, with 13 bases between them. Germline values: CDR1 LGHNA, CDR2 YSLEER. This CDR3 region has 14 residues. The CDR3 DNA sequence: TGCGCCAGCAGCCAACGTGAGAGAGGGGACATTCAGTACTTC. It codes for CASSQRERGDIQYF.

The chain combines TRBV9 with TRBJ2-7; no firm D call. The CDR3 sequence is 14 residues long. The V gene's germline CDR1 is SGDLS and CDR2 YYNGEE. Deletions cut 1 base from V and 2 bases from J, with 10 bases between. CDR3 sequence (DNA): TGTGCCAGCAGCGTAAATGGCTGGACCTACGAGCAGTACTTC. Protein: CASSVNGWTYEQYF.

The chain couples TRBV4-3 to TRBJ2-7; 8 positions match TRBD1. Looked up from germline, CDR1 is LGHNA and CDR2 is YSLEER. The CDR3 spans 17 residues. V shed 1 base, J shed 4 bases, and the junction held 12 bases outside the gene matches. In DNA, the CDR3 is TGCGCCAGCAGCCAAGGATTTTCGGACAGGGCGATTTACGAGCAGTACTTC. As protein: CASSQGFSDRAIYEQYF.

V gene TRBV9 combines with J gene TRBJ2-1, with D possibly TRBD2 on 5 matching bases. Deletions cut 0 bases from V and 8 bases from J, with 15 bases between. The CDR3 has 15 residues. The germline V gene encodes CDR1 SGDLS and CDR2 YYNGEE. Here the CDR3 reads CASSVVLGVFDEQFF. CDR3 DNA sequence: TGTGCCAGCAGCGTAGTACTAGGCGTCTTCGATGAGCAGTTCTTC.

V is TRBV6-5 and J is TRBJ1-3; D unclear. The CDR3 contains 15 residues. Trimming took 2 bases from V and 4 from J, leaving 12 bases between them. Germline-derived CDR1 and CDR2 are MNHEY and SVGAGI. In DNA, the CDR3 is TGTGCCAGCAGTTACGGTCGGGTGGGCGGAAACACCATATATTTT. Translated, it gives CASSYGRVGGNTIYF.

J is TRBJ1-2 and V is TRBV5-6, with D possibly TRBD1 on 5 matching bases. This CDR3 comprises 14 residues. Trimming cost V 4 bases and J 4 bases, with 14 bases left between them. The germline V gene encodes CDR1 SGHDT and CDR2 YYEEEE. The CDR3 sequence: CASSRQTAIYGYTF. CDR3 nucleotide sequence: TGTGCCAGCAGCCGTCAGACAGCCATCTATGGCTACACCTTC.

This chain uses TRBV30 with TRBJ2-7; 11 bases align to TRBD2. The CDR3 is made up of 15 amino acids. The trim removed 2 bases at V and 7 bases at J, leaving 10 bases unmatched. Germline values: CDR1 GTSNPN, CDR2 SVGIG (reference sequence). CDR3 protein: CAWSSISGGAREQYF. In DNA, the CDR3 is TGTGCCTGGAGTTCAATTAGCGGGGGGGCCAGGGAGCAGTACTTC.

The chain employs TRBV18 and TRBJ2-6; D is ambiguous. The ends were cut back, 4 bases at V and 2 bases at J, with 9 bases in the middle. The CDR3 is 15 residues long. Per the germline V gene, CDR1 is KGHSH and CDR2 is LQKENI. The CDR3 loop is CASSQARPGANVLTF. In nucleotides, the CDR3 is TGTGCCAGCTCACAAGCACGACCTGGGGCCAACGTCCTGACTTTC.

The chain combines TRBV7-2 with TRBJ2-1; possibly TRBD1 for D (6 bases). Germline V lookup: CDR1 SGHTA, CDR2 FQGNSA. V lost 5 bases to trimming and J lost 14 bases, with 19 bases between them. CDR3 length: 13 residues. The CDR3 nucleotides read TGTGCCAGCAGCCCCCTGGACAGTTTGGAGAAGTTCTTC. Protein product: CASSPLDSLEKFF. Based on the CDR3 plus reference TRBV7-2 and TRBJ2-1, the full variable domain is GAGVSQSPSNKVTEKGKDVELRCDPISGHTALYWYRQSLGQGLEFLIYFQGNSAPDKSGLPSDRFSAERTGGSVSTLTIQRTQQEDSAVYLCASSPLDSLEKFFGPGTRLTVL.

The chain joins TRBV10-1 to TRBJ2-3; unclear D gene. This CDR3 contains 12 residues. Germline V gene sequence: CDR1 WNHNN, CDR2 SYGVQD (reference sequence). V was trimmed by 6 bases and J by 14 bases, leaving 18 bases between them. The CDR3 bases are TGCGCCAGCAGGGGTCACAGTCCTTCCGCGTATTTT. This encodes CASRGHSPSAYF.

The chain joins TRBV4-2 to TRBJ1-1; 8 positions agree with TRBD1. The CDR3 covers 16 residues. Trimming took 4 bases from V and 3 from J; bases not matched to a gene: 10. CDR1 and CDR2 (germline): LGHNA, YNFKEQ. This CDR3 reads CASSRGDRDRYTEAFF. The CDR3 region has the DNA TGTGCCAGCAGCCGAGGGGACCGGGACAGGTACACTGAAGCTTTCTTT.

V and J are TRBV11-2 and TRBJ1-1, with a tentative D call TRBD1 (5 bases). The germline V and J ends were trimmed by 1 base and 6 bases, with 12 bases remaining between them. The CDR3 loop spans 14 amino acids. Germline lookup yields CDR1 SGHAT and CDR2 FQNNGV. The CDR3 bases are TGTGCCAGCAGCTTAGGGTGGGGGGTACCTGAAGCTTTCTTT. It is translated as CASSLGWGVPEAFF.

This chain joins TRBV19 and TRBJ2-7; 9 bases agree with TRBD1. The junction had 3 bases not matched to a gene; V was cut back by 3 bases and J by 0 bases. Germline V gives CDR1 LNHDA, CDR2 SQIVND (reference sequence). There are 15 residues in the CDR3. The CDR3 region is CASSIRTGDSYEQYF. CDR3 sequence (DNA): TGTGCCAGTAGTATTAGGACAGGGGACTCCTACGAGCAGTACTTC.

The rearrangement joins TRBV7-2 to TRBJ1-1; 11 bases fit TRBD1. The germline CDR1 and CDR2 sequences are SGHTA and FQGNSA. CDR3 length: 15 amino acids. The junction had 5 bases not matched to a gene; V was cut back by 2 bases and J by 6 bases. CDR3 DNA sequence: TGTGCCAGCAGCTTACCGCAGGGACAGGGGGCTGAAGCTTTCTTT. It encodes CASSLPQGQGAEAFF.

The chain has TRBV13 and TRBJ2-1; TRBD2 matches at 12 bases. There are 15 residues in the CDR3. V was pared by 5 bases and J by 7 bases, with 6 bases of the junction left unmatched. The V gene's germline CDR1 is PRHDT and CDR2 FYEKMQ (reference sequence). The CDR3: CASSPPSGGANEQFF. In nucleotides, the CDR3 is TGTGCCAGCAGCCCCCCTAGCGGGGGGGCTAATGAGCAGTTCTTC.

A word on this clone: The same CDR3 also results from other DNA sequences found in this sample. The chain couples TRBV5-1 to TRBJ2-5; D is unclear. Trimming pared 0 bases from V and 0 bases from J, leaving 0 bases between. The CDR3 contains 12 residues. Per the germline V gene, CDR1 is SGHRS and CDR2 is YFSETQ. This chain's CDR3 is CASSLDQETQYF. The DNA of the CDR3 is TGCGCCAGCAGCTTGGACCAAGAGACCCAGTACTTC. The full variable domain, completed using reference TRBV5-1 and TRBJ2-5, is KAGVTQTPRYLIKTRGQQVTLSCSPISGHRSVSWYQQTPGQGLQFLFEYFSETQRNKGNFPGRFSGRQFSNSRSEMNVSTLELGDSALYLCASSLDQETQYFGPGTRLLVL.

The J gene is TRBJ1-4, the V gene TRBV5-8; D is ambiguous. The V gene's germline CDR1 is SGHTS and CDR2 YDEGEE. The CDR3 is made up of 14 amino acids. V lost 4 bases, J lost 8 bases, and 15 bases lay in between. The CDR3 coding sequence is TGTGCCAGCAGCCCCCGATGGGGATGGGAAAAACTGTTTTTT. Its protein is CASSPRWGWEKLFF.

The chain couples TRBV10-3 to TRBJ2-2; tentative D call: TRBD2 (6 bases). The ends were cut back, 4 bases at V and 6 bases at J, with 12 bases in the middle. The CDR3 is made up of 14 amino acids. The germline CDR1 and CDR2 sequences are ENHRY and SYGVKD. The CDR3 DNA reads TGTGCCATCAGTGCCATCAGCGGGTCCGGGGAGCTGTTTTTT. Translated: CAISAISGSGELFF.

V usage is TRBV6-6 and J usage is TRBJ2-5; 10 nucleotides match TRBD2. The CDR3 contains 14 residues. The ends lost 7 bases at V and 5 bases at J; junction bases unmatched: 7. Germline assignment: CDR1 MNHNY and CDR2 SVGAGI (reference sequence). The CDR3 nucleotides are TGTGCCAGCACCGGGACTAGCGCAGGGGAGACCCAGTACTTC. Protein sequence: CASTGTSAGETQYF.

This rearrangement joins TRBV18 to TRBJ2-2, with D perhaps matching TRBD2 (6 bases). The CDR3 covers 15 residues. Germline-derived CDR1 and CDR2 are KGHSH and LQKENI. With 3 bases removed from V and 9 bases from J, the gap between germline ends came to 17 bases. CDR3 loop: CASSPGGDSDRELFF. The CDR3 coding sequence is TGTGCCAGCTCACCCGGCGGGGACTCTGACCGGGAGCTGTTTTTT. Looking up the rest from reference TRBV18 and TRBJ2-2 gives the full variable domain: NAGVMQNPRHLVRRRGQEARLRCSPMKGHSHVYWYRQLPEEGLKFMVYLQKENIIDESGMPKERFSAEFPKEGPSILRIQQVVRGDSAAYFCASSPGGDSDRELFFGEGSRLTVL.